Below are 11 T cell receptor beta chains sequenced from a single sample in a study of blood T cell repertoires in COVID-19 (dated by TCRdb to the early 2020s). The method was the immunoSEQ multiplex PCR assay. The clones in this table, taken by TCRdb from immuneACCESS, are in-frame only. Not every clone is retained; where verified, under half of the shortfall comes from an unresolved V gene, and the cause of the rest is unknown. This sample is represented by more than 200,000 clones; approximately 88% of them were singletons. The ten largest clones represent about 0.7% of the sample. The material sequenced was peripheral blood. These receptors all come from a human donor in a cohort sampled during active COVID-19.

The chain couples TRBV4-1 to TRBJ1-4, with 9 bases fitting TRBD1. This CDR3 spans 16 amino acids. The V gene's germline CDR1 is MGHRA and CDR2 YSYEKL. V lost 2 bases to trimming and J lost 3 bases; unmatched junction nucleotides: 4. CDR3 amino acids: CASSQLGTGSNEKLFF. The CDR3 region has the DNA TGCGCCAGCAGCCAACTCGGGACAGGGTCTAATGAAAAACTGTTTTTT.

This chain links TRBV10-2 with TRBJ2-7; the D gene is possibly TRBD1 (6 bases). The germline V and J ends were trimmed by 5 bases and 2 bases, with 10 bases remaining between them. From germline, CDR1 is WSHSY and CDR2 SAAADI. CDR3 size: 13 residues. The CDR3 DNA sequence: TGCGCCAGCAGTACTACAGGGACCTACGAGCAGTACTTC. This sequence encodes CASSTTGTYEQYF.

This clone appeared a single time. V usage is TRBV28 and J usage is TRBJ1-2, with D maybe TRBD1 (5 bases). The length of the CDR3 is 12 residues. The V end lost 3 bases, the J end lost 4 bases, and 6 bases lay between the germline ends. Germline V lookup: CDR1 MDHEN, CDR2 SYDVKM. The CDR3 region has the DNA TGTGCCAGCAGTTTGACAGTCTATGGCTACACCTTC. It encodes CASSLTVYGYTF.

The chain carries TRBV6-5 and TRBJ2-3, with 8 positions matching TRBD2. The CDR3 runs 16 residues. Germline V gene lookup returns CDR1 MNHEY and CDR2 SVGAGI. J gave up 2 bases and V 2 bases, and 6 bases lay outside the gene matches. The CDR3 region is CASSYGAGGNTDTQYF. Here the CDR3 DNA reads TGTGCCAGCAGTTACGGGGCGGGAGGTAACACAGATACGCAGTATTTT.

V usage is TRBV28 and J usage is TRBJ2-5; possible D gene TRBD1, 5 bases. The CDR3 contains 14 residues. Germline CDR1 is MDHEN and CDR2 is SYDVKM. The V gene lost 5 bases and the J gene lost 0 bases, with 10 bases spanning the gap. The CDR3 reads CASSVGRDQETQYF. CDR3 coding DNA: TGTGCCAGCAGTGTGGGCAGGGACCAAGAGACCCAGTACTTC.

This clone appeared a single time. The chain carries TRBV7-2 and TRBJ2-5, with D possibly TRBD2 on 5 matching bases. The germline CDR1 and CDR2 sequences are SGHTA and FQGNSA. The V end lost 3 bases, the J end lost 4 bases, and 9 bases lay between the germline ends. The CDR3 extends over 13 amino acids. Here the CDR3 DNA reads TGTGCCAGCAGCTTCCCGGCGGGAGAGACCCAGTACTTC. As protein: CASSFPAGETQYF. The variable domain in full, completed from reference TRBV7-2 and TRBJ2-5, reads GAGVSQSPSNKVTEKGKDVELRCDPISGHTALYWYRQSLGQGLEFLIYFQGNSAPDKSGLPSDRFSAERTGGSVSTLTIQRTQQEDSAVYLCASSFPAGETQYFGPGTRLLVL.

This clone showed up just a few times. J is TRBJ1-4 and V is TRBV9, with unresolved D. V lost 0 bases, J lost 0 bases, and 6 bases lay in between. Germline values: CDR1 SGDLS, CDR2 YYNGEE. The CDR3 consists of 15 residues. The CDR3 reads CASSVAPATNEKLFF. The CDR3 bases are TGTGCCAGCAGCGTAGCTCCAGCAACTAATGAAAAACTGTTTTTT.

The chain uses TRBV7-8 and TRBJ1-1; a weak D match, TRBD1 (6 bases). This CDR3 is built from 14 residues. With 3 bases removed from V and 5 bases from J, the gap between germline ends came to 13 bases. Per germline, CDR1 SGHVS and CDR2 FQNEAQ. CDR3 nucleotides: TGTGCCAGCAGCTTTGGACAGATTTTTACTGAAGCTTTCTTT. It specifies CASSFGQIFTEAFF.

The CDR3 is CASSTGQGKGPQHF. The CDR3 DNA is TGTGCCAGCAGTACTGGACAGGGAAAGGGGCCCCAGCATTTT. The chain employs TRBV6-2 or TRBV6-3 and TRBJ1-5; 8 nucleotides line up with TRBD1. The CDR3 extends over 14 amino acids. Germline V gene lookup returns CDR1 MNHEY and CDR2 SVGEGT. V was pared by 5 bases and J by 9 bases, with 9 bases of the junction left unmatched.

The genes are TRBV18 and TRBJ1-1; 12 nucleotides align to TRBD1. The CDR3 covers 17 residues. Losses at the gene ends were 3 bases for V and 7 bases for J; bases not matched to a gene: 12. Per germline, CDR1 KGHSH and CDR2 LQKENI. The CDR3 is CASSPPGQGAFMGEAFF. The CDR3 coding sequence is TGTGCCAGCTCACCCCCGGGACAGGGGGCGTTTATGGGTGAAGCTTTCTTT.

This chain connects TRBV24-1 to TRBJ2-7; D call uncertain. CDR1 KGHDR and CDR2 SFDVKD come from the germline V gene. V was pared by 4 bases and J by 2 bases, with 11 bases between. The CDR3 loop spans 14 amino acids. CDR3 nucleotides: TGTGCCACCAGTGACCCGCGCGGCACCTACGAGCAGTACTTC. Protein product: CATSDPRGTYEQYF.